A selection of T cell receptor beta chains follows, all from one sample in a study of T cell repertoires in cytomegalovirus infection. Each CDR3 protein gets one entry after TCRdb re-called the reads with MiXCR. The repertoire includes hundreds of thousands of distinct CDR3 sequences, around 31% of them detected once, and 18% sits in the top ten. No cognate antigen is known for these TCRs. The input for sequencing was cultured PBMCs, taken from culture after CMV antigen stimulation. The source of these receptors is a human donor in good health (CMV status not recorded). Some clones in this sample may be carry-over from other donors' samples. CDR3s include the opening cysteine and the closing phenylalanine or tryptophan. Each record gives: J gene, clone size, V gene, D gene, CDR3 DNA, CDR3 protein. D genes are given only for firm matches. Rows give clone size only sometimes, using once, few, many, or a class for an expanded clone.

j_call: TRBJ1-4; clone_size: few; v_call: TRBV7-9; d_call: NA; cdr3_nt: TGTGCCAGCAGCTCGGGCCTAGGCGAGGGAGAAAAACTGTTTTTT; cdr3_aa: CASSSGLGEGEKLFF
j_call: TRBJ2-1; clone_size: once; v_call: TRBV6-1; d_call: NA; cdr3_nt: TGTGCCAGCAGGACAGATAGATACAATGAGCAGTTCTTC; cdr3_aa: CASRTDRYNEQFF
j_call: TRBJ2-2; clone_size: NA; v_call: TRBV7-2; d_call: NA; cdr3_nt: TGTGCCAGCAGCTTAGGTCGACTAGGACCGAGGTACACCGGGGAGCTGTTTTTT; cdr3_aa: CASSLGRLGPRYTGELFF
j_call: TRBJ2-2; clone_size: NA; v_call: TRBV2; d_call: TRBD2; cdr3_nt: TGTGCCATCGCGGGGGGGCCGGGCACCGGGGAGCTGTTTTTT; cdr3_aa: CAIAGGPGTGELFF
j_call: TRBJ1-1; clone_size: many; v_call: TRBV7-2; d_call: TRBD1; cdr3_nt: TGTGCCAGCAGCCGGGGGACAGCGAACACTGAAGCTTTCTTT; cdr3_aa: CASSRGTANTEAFF
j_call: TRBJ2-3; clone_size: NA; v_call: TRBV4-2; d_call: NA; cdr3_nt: TGTGCCAGCAGCCCAATGGAGCCTACAGATACGCAGTATTTT; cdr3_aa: CASSPMEPTDTQYF
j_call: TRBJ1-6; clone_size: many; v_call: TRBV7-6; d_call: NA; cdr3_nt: TGTGCCAGCAGCTTAGTTTCGGGCAATTCACCCCTCCACTTT; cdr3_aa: CASSLVSGNSPLHF
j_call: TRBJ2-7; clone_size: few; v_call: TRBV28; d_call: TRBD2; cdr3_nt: TGTGCGAGCAGAGGCAGCGGGGGGTTCTACGAGCAGTACTTC; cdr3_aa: CASRGSGGFYEQYF
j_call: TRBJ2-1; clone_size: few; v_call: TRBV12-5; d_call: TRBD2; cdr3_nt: TGTGCTAGTGGTTTGGTCTTAGCGGGAGCCAATGAGCAGTTCTTC; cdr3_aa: CASGLVLAGANEQFF
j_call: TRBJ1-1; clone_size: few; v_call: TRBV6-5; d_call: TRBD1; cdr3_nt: TGTGCCAGCAGACCGGACAGGGGGCTCACTGAAGCTTTCTTT; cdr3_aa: CASRPDRGLTEAFF
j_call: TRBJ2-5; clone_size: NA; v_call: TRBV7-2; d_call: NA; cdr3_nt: TGTGCCAGCAGCTCGAGCCTTCTGACCCAGTACTTC; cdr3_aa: CASSSSLLTQYF
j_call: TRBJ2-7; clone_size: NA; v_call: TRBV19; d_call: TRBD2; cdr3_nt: TGTGCCAGTAGCCCGCGTAGCGGGAGCGACGAGCAGTACTTC; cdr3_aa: CASSPRSGSDEQYF
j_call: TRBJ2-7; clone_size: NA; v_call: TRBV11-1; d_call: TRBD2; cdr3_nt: TGTGCCAGCAGCGATCGACTAGCGGGCCCCTACGAGCAGTACTTC; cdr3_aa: CASSDRLAGPYEQYF
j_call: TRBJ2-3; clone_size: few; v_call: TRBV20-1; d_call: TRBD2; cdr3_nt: TGCAGTGCCACTGGACTAGCTGGTTCAGATACGCAGTATTTT; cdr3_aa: CSATGLAGSDTQYF
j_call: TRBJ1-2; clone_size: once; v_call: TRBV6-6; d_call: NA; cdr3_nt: TGTGCCAGCAGTTACTTCCCCCAAGGCCCCTATGGCTACACCTTC; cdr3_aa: CASSYFPQGPYGYTF
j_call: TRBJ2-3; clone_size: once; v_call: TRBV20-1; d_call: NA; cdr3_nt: TGCAGTGCTAGAGTGGGTTCTGGCACAGATACGCAGTATTTT; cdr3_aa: CSARVGSGTDTQYF
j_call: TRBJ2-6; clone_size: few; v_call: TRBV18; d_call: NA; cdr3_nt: TGTGCCAGCTCACCTTCCCTCACGAGGGGGGCCAACGTCCTGACTTTC; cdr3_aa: CASSPSLTRGANVLTF